A selection of T cell receptor beta chains follows, all from one sample in a study of immune evolution from preneoplasia to lung adenocarcinoma. Method: immunoSEQ multiplex PCR; TCRdb's copy keeps in-frame clones and lacks some. The sample shows around 5,000 clones, 70% to 90% of them seen only once. The sample taken for sequencing was FFPE invasive lung adenocarcinoma tissue. These receptors were obtained from a person in their fifties or sixties with lung adenocarcinoma. Each CDR3 is given with its conserved first and last residue. The D gene is left open where the match is weak. Clone size is not always given. Where it is, it says once, few, many or a class for expanded clones.

J,V,D,size,CDR3,DNA
TRBJ2-5,TRBV5-4,-,once,CASSLDQGQETQYF,TGTGCCAGCAGCTTGGATCAGGGTCAAGAGACCCAGTACTTC
TRBJ2-2,TRBV30,-,-,CAWSVSGKATGELFF,TGTGCCTGGAGTGTAAGCGGTAAAGCCACCGGGGAGCTGTTTTTT
TRBJ1-5,TRBV6-4,TRBD1,-,CASSEGGTPTGAINQPQHF,TGTGCCAGCAGTGAAGGTGGTACCCCAACAGGGGCGATCAATCAGCCCCAGCATTTT
TRBJ1-3,TRBV28,TRBD1,-,CASSSPGTGIGNTIYF,TGTGCCAGCAGTTCACCCGGGACAGGGATTGGAAACACCATATATTTT
TRBJ2-5,TRBV9,TRBD2,-,CASSVGSTSAYQETQYF,TGTGCCAGCAGCGTAGGTTCGACTAGCGCGTACCAAGAGACCCAGTACTTC
TRBJ1-2,TRBV9,-,-,CASSVGVVGGYTF,TGTGCCAGCAGCGTAGGGGTGGTTGGTGGCTACACCTTC
TRBJ1-1,TRBV30,-,-,CAWSRTAWTEAFF,TGTGCCTGGAGCAGGACAGCGTGGACTGAAGCTTTCTTT
TRBJ2-1,TRBV20-1,TRBD1,large,CSAREDREQFF,TGCAGTGCTAGGGAGGACAGGGAGCAGTTCTTC
TRBJ1-1,TRBV30,TRBD1,-,CAWIKGQIMNTEAFF,TGTGCCTGGATAAAGGGACAGATCATGAACACTGAAGCTTTCTTT
TRBJ2-7,TRBV27,-,-,CASSFTPSYEQYF,TGTGCCAGCAGTTTTACGCCCTCCTACGAGCAGTACTTC
TRBJ2-3,TRBV29-1,-,-,CSVVIQGWIYF,TGCAGCGTTGTAATCCAGGGGTGGATTTATTTT
TRBJ2-6,TRBV6-1,-,-,CASSTGYSGANVLTF,TGTGCCAGCAGTACAGGGTACTCTGGGGCCAACGTCCTGACTTTC
TRBJ2-7,TRBV4-3,TRBD2,-,CASSQDRSGSYEQYF,TGCGCCAGCAGCCAAGATAGGAGCGGGAGCTACGAGCAGTACTTC
TRBJ1-4,TRBV28,-,-,CASSSTGMANEKLFF,TGTGCCAGCAGTTCTACAGGAATGGCTAATGAAAAACTGTTTTTT
TRBJ2-1,TRBV27,-,-,CASSFNNEQFF,TGTGCCAGCAGTTTCAACAATGAGCAGTTCTTC
TRBJ2-6,TRBV4-1,-,-,CASSQVLNLNSGANVLTF,TGCGCCAGCAGCCAAGTACTGAATCTTAACTCTGGGGCCAACGTCCTGACTTTC
TRBJ1-1,TRBV5-1,-,-,CASSLEGRGTEAFF,TGCGCCAGCAGCTTGGAAGGGAGGGGCACTGAAGCTTTCTTT
TRBJ1-3,TRBV19,-,-,CATKMLADSGNTIYF,TGTGCCACCAAAATGCTCGCGGACTCTGGAAACACCATATATTTT
TRBJ2-2,TRBV5-4,-,-,CASSLVTTGELFF,TGTGCCAGCAGCTTGGTTACCACCGGGGAGCTGTTTTTT
TRBJ2-5,TRBV5-1,-,-,CASSRTERGGETQYF,TGCGCCAGCAGCCGCACGGAGAGGGGGGGAGAGACCCAGTACTTC
TRBJ1-4,TRBV5-4,-,-,CASSWGGGSSNEKLFF,TGTGCCAGCAGCTGGGGTGGGGGGTCATCTAATGAAAAACTGTTTTTT
TRBJ2-2,TRBV5-4,-,-,CASGPGTVNTGELFF,TGTGCCAGCGGTCCCGGGACGGTGAACACCGGGGAGCTGTTTTTT
TRBJ1-4,TRBV1,-,-,CTSSPRAPCEKLFF,TGCACCAGCAGCCCCCGGGCCCCTTGCGAAAAACTGTTTTTT
TRBJ2-4,TRBV30,TRBD1,-,CAWSPGTGENIQYF,TGTGCCTGGAGTCCCGGGACAGGGGAAAACATTCAGTACTTC
TRBJ2-2,TRBV10-2,-,-,CASSPTTPNTGELFF,TGCGCCAGCAGTCCAACAACACCGAACACCGGGGAGCTGTTTTTT
TRBJ2-2,TRBV5-1,-,once,CASSLRAEGGGGELFF,TGCGCCAGCAGCTTGAGAGCCGAGGGAGGTGGCGGGGAGCTGTTTTTT
TRBJ2-7,TRBV6-1,-,-,CASSESGLLGTYEQYF,TGTGCCAGCAGTGAATCGGGACTCCTGGGAACCTACGAGCAGTACTTC
TRBJ2-1,TRBV29-1,TRBD2,-,CSGSLAGGGNEQFF,TGCAGCGGATCACTAGCGGGAGGGGGGAATGAGCAGTTCTTC
TRBJ2-7,TRBV6-5,TRBD1,-,CASRDRLYEQYF,TGTGCCAGCCGGGACAGGCTCTACGAGCAGTACTTC
TRBJ2-7,TRBV5-4,TRBD1,few,CASRPDRGDYEQYF,TGTGCCAGCAGGCCTGACAGGGGGGACTACGAGCAGTACTTC
TRBJ2-1,TRBV11-3,TRBD2,-,CASSSSGSNSYNEQFF,TGTGCCAGCAGTTCGAGCGGGAGCAACTCCTACAATGAGCAGTTCTTC
TRBJ2-1,TRBV30,TRBD2,few,CAGGLAGGNEQFF,TGTGCCGGCGGACTAGCGGGAGGCAATGAGCAGTTCTTC
TRBJ2-1,TRBV4-1,TRBD2,-,CASSQPGLAGEDNEQFF,TGCGCCAGCAGCCAACCGGGACTAGCGGGAGAGGACAATGAGCAGTTCTTC
TRBJ1-5,TRBV18,TRBD1,-,CASSPGTGKPQHF,TGTGCCAGCTCACCTGGGACAGGTAAGCCCCAGCATTTT
TRBJ2-1,TRBV7-6,TRBD2,-,CASSLVGGRGVEQFF,TGTGCCAGCAGCTTAGTTGGCGGGAGGGGGGTTGAGCAGTTCTTC
TRBJ1-2,TRBV30,-,-,CAWSPKGRGYTF,TGTGCCTGGAGTCCCAAAGGGAGAGGCTACACCTTC